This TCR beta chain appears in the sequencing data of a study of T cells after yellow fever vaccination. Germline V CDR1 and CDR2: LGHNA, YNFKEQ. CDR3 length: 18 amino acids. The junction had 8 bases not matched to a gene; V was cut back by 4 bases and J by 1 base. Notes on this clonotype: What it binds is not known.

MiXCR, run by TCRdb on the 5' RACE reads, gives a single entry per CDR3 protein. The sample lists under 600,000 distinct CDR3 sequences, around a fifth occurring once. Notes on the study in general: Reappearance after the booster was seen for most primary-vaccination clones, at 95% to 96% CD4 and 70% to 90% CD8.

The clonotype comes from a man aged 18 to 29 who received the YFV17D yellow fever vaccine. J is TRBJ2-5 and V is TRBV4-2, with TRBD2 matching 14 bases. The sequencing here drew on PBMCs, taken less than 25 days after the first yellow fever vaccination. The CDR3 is CASSRGGLAGALQETQYF. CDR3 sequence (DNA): TGTGCCAGCAGCCGGGGGGGACTAGCGGGGGCCCTCCAAGAGACCCAGTACTTC.